Listed below are T cell receptor beta chains from one sample, sequenced in a study of shared clonotypes between healthy human individuals. This table comes from immunoSEQ multiplex PCR, and its TCRdb copy is limited to in-frame clones, with some not included. The profile shows about 2.4 million clones, under 95% of them singletons. The sample taken for sequencing was naive CD4+ T cells from PBMCs. The receptor set was obtained from a man aged 18 to 30 in good health. Some clones in this sample may be carry-over from other donors' samples. Each CDR3 is given with its conserved first and last residue. Each record gives: D gene, clone size, V gene, J gene, CDR3 protein, CDR3 DNA. D genes are given only for firm matches. Clone size, where shown, is once, few, many, or a class for clones that have expanded.

d_gene: TRBD1
abundance: .
v_gene: TRBV4-1
j_gene: TRBJ2-1
CDR3aa: CASSQERTGVGGEQFF
CDR3nt: TGCGCCAGCAGCCAAGAGAGGACAGGGGTGGGTGGTGAGCAGTTCTTC

d_gene: TRBD2
abundance: .
v_gene: TRBV7-2
j_gene: TRBJ2-1
CDR3aa: CASSLGGVSSYNEQFF
CDR3nt: TGTGCCAGCAGCTTGGGAGGGGTCAGCTCCTACAATGAGCAGTTCTTC

d_gene: TRBD2
abundance: .
v_gene: TRBV5-4
j_gene: TRBJ2-7
CDR3aa: CASSRGGEGSYEQYF
CDR3nt: TGTGCCAGCAGCCGGGGGGGAGAAGGGTCCTACGAGCAGTACTTC

d_gene: .
abundance: .
v_gene: TRBV5-1
j_gene: TRBJ2-5
CDR3aa: CASSLRTAAETQYF
CDR3nt: TGCGCCAGCAGCTTGAGGACGGCCGCAGAGACCCAGTACTTC

d_gene: .
abundance: .
v_gene: TRBV19
j_gene: TRBJ2-1
CDR3aa: CASTLGRYNEQFF
CDR3nt: TGTGCCAGTACCCTAGGGAGATACAATGAGCAGTTCTTC

d_gene: .
abundance: .
v_gene: TRBV5-4
j_gene: TRBJ2-3
CDR3aa: CASSLPGSGTDTQYF
CDR3nt: TGTGCCAGCAGCTTGCCAGGGAGTGGCACAGATACGCAGTATTTT

d_gene: .
abundance: .
v_gene: TRBV6-6
j_gene: TRBJ2-7
CDR3aa: CASSYSHEQYF
CDR3nt: TGTGCCAGCAGTTACAGCCACGAGCAGTACTTC

d_gene: .
abundance: .
v_gene: TRBV7-9
j_gene: TRBJ1-3
CDR3aa: CASSLASGANTIYF
CDR3nt: TGTGCCAGCAGCTTAGCCTCAGGGGCTAACACCATATATTTT

d_gene: TRBD1
abundance: once
v_gene: TRBV2
j_gene: TRBJ2-7
CDR3aa: CASRGTGNYEQYF
CDR3nt: TGTGCCAGCAGAGGGACAGGGAACTACGAGCAGTACTTC

d_gene: .
abundance: .
v_gene: TRBV28
j_gene: TRBJ1-2
CDR3aa: CASSLWGTDYGYTF
CDR3nt: TGTGCCAGCAGTTTATGGGGGACTGATTATGGCTACACCTTC

d_gene: .
abundance: .
v_gene: TRBV29-1
j_gene: TRBJ1-2
CDR3aa: CSVETGDYGYTF
CDR3nt: TGCAGCGTTGAAACGGGGGACTATGGCTACACCTTC

d_gene: .
abundance: .
v_gene: TRBV2
j_gene: TRBJ1-1
CDR3aa: CASGIQGMPEAFF
CDR3nt: TGTGCCAGCGGGATCCAGGGGATGCCTGAAGCTTTCTTT

d_gene: TRBD1
abundance: .
v_gene: TRBV4-1
j_gene: TRBJ1-1
CDR3aa: CASQISVAGGSMNTEAFF
CDR3nt: TGCGCCAGCCAAATCTCGGTGGCAGGGGGCTCGATGAACACTGAAGCTTTCTTT

d_gene: TRBD1
abundance: .
v_gene: TRBV6-5
j_gene: TRBJ2-7
CDR3aa: CASGQGLSYEQYF
CDR3nt: TGTGCCAGCGGACAGGGCCTTTCCTACGAGCAGTACTTC

d_gene: .
abundance: .
v_gene: TRBV5-1
j_gene: TRBJ2-1
CDR3aa: CASSQAPGLSYNEQFF
CDR3nt: TGCGCCAGCAGCCAAGCCCCGGGACTCTCCTACAATGAGCAGTTCTTC

d_gene: .
abundance: .
v_gene: TRBV28
j_gene: TRBJ2-5
CDR3aa: CASKKDPPEGTQYF
CDR3nt: TGTGCCAGCAAGAAGGACCCCCCTGAAGGGACCCAGTACTTC

d_gene: TRBD2
abundance: .
v_gene: TRBV7-9
j_gene: TRBJ2-2
CDR3aa: CASSPGLAGGPNTGELFF
CDR3nt: TGTGCCAGCAGCCCGGGTCTAGCGGGAGGGCCGAACACCGGGGAGCTGTTTTTT

d_gene: TRBD2
abundance: .
v_gene: TRBV27
j_gene: TRBJ2-7
CDR3aa: CASNLAGATEQYF
CDR3nt: TGTGCCAGCAACCTAGCGGGAGCCACCGAGCAGTACTTC

d_gene: .
abundance: .
v_gene: TRBV21-1
j_gene: TRBJ1-2
CDR3aa: CASSKRQGTLYGYTF
CDR3nt: TGTGCCAGCAGCAAACGTCAGGGAACTCTCTATGGCTACACCTTC

d_gene: TRBD1
abundance: .
v_gene: TRBV27
j_gene: TRBJ1-1
CDR3aa: CASRPHTGATEAFF
CDR3nt: TGTGCCAGCAGACCACATACAGGGGCCACTGAAGCTTTCTTT

d_gene: .
abundance: .
v_gene: TRBV2
j_gene: TRBJ1-5
CDR3aa: CASSEGLSNQPQHF
CDR3nt: TGTGCCAGCAGTGAAGGCCTTAGCAATCAGCCCCAGCATTTT

d_gene: .
abundance: .
v_gene: TRBV6-1
j_gene: TRBJ2-1
CDR3aa: CASSEPGSGGYNEQFF
CDR3nt: TGTGCCAGCAGTGAACCGGGCAGCGGAGGTTACAATGAGCAGTTCTTC

d_gene: .
abundance: .
v_gene: TRBV21-1
j_gene: TRBJ2-1
CDR3aa: CASSIGRSILLAGGPDWQFF
CDR3nt: TGTGCCAGCAGTATCGGTCGCTCGATCCTACTAGCGGGAGGGCCGGATTGGCAGTTCTTC

d_gene: TRBD2
abundance: .
v_gene: TRBV4-1
j_gene: TRBJ2-7
CDR3aa: CASSQGLAVTYEQYF
CDR3nt: TGCGCCAGCAGCCAAGGACTAGCGGTCACCTACGAGCAGTACTTC

d_gene: .
abundance: .
v_gene: TRBV10-3
j_gene: TRBJ2-7
CDR3aa: CASEGNSYEQYF
CDR3nt: TGTGCCAGCGAGGGGAACTCCTACGAGCAGTACTTC

d_gene: .
abundance: .
v_gene: TRBV2
j_gene: TRBJ2-4
CDR3aa: CASSVPRKGSGNIQYF
CDR3nt: TGTGCCAGCAGTGTACCCAGGAAGGGATCGGGGAACATTCAGTACTTC

d_gene: .
abundance: once
v_gene: TRBV18
j_gene: TRBJ2-3
CDR3aa: CASAPGDTQYF
CDR3nt: TGTGCCAGCGCCCCGGGGGATACGCAGTATTTT

d_gene: .
abundance: .
v_gene: TRBV5-6
j_gene: TRBJ1-1
CDR3aa: CASSIQPNTEAFF
CDR3nt: TGTGCCAGCAGCATCCAGCCTAACACTGAAGCTTTCTTT

d_gene: TRBD1
abundance: .
v_gene: TRBV20-1
j_gene: TRBJ1-2
CDR3aa: CSAGTGREIF
CDR3nt: TGCAGTGCTGGGACAGGGCGCGAAATCTTC

d_gene: TRBD2
abundance: .
v_gene: TRBV14
j_gene: TRBJ2-7
CDR3aa: CASSQGLAGAYEQYF
CDR3nt: TGTGCCAGCAGCCAAGGGCTAGCGGGAGCCTACGAGCAGTACTTC

d_gene: .
abundance: .
v_gene: TRBV5-1
j_gene: TRBJ2-3
CDR3aa: CASRWRGSNTDTQYF
CDR3nt: TGCGCCAGCAGGTGGAGGGGCTCTAACACAGATACGCAGTATTTT

d_gene: .
abundance: .
v_gene: TRBV30
j_gene: TRBJ2-3
CDR3aa: CAWSIVRGPPDTQYF
CDR3nt: TGTGCCTGGAGTATAGTCAGGGGCCCACCCGATACGCAGTATTTT

d_gene: .
abundance: .
v_gene: TRBV30
j_gene: TRBJ1-1
CDR3aa: CAWTGQKNTEAFF
CDR3nt: TGTGCCTGGACCGGACAGAAGAACACTGAAGCTTTCTTT

d_gene: TRBD2
abundance: .
v_gene: TRBV7-2
j_gene: TRBJ2-3
CDR3aa: CASSLVGPGGPVDTQYF
CDR3nt: TGTGCCAGCAGCTTAGTGGGTCCGGGAGGGCCGGTAGATACGCAGTATTTT

d_gene: TRBD2
abundance: .
v_gene: TRBV29-1
j_gene: TRBJ2-1
CDR3aa: CSVERTSGYNEQFF
CDR3nt: TGCAGCGTTGAAAGGACTAGCGGCTACAATGAGCAGTTCTTC

d_gene: .
abundance: .
v_gene: TRBV2
j_gene: TRBJ1-1
CDR3aa: CASSLRGPRNTEAFF
CDR3nt: TGTGCCAGCAGTCTACGGGGGCCGCGGAACACTGAAGCTTTCTTT

d_gene: .
abundance: .
v_gene: TRBV6-5
j_gene: TRBJ2-7
CDR3aa: CASSPSTRKQYF
CDR3nt: TGTGCCAGCAGTCCCTCTACGAGGAAGCAGTACTTC

d_gene: .
abundance: .
v_gene: TRBV5-1
j_gene: TRBJ2-6
CDR3aa: CASSLGPGANVLTF
CDR3nt: TGCGCCAGCAGCTTGGGTCCTGGGGCCAACGTCCTGACTTTC

d_gene: .
abundance: .
v_gene: TRBV5-1
j_gene: TRBJ2-7
CDR3aa: CASSFAGTRPGEQYF
CDR3nt: TGCGCCAGCAGCTTCGCCGGGACGCGCCCGGGCGAGCAGTACTTC

d_gene: TRBD2
abundance: .
v_gene: TRBV18
j_gene: TRBJ2-1
CDR3aa: CASSKSGTSFNEQFF
CDR3nt: TGTGCCAGCTCAAAGAGCGGGACCTCCTTCAATGAGCAGTTCTTC

d_gene: .
abundance: .
v_gene: TRBV5-1
j_gene: TRBJ2-1
CDR3aa: CASSWTDFSYNEQFF
CDR3nt: TGCGCCAGCAGCTGGACCGACTTTTCCTACAATGAGCAGTTCTTC

d_gene: .
abundance: .
v_gene: TRBV6-6
j_gene: TRBJ2-3
CDR3aa: CAVHRTDTQYF
CDR3nt: TGTGCCGTCCACCGCACAGATACGCAGTATTTT

d_gene: TRBD1
abundance: .
v_gene: TRBV4-3
j_gene: TRBJ2-7
CDR3aa: CASSQQRAGGVQGEQYF
CDR3nt: TGCGCCAGCAGCCAACAACGGGCAGGGGGCGTTCAAGGTGAGCAGTACTTC

d_gene: TRBD1
abundance: .
v_gene: TRBV7-2
j_gene: TRBJ1-2
CDR3aa: CASSLGLQGGGYTF
CDR3nt: TGTGCCAGCAGCTTAGGCCTCCAGGGGGGTGGCTACACCTTC

d_gene: TRBD2
abundance: .
v_gene: TRBV5-1
j_gene: TRBJ2-7
CDR3aa: CASSLDLAGVVEQYF
CDR3nt: TGCGCCAGCAGCTTGGATCTAGCGGGAGTTGTCGAGCAGTACTTC